This passage covers 7 T cell receptor beta chains from one sample sequenced in a study of OX40 agonist ivuxolimab in advanced cancers. The repertoire was sequenced with immunoSEQ multiplex PCR; TCRdb's copy has only in-frame clones and lacks some. The sample holds tens of thousands of clones, about 76% seen once. The sample here was CD4+ or CD8+ T cells sorted from blood, taken in a trial of the OX40 agonist ivuxolimab. The source of these receptors is an adult with an advanced solid tumor such as melanoma, head and neck, liver or kidney cancer.

J is TRBJ2-3 and V is TRBV6-1; 7 positions agree with TRBD1. The CDR3 totals 13 residues. V lost 2 bases, J lost 5 bases, and 1 base stayed unmatched. Germline V gene sequence: CDR1 MNHNS, CDR2 SASEGT. The CDR3 sequence is CASSEQGEDTQYF. CDR3 sequence (DNA): TGTGCCAGCAGTGAACAGGGGGAAGATACGCAGTATTTT.

The J gene is TRBJ1-2, the V gene TRBV29-1, with TRBD1 as a possible D gene (6 bases). Germline CDR1 SQVTM, CDR2 ANQGSEA. The CDR3 is 13 residues long. V shed 4 bases and J shed 1 base, with 10 bases lying between them. Here the CDR3 DNA reads TGCAGCGTTGGGGGGCACGATAACTATGGCTACACCTTC. Translating it yields CSVGGHDNYGYTF.

V usage is TRBV6-1 and J usage is TRBJ1-5, with 7 bases that match TRBD1. Germline assignment: CDR1 MNHNS and CDR2 SASEGT. The CDR3 spans 15 residues. J was trimmed by 6 bases and V by 1 base; bases with no gene match: 6. CDR3 sequence reads: CASSEEGASLQPQHF. CDR3 nucleotides: TGTGCCAGCAGTGAAGAGGGGGCATCTCTTCAGCCCCAGCATTTT.

V gene TRBV7-8 combines with J gene TRBJ2-1; D assignment may be TRBD1 or TRBD2 (5 bases each). This CDR3 comprises 14 residues. V was pared by 7 bases and J by 9 bases, with 19 bases between. Germline lookup yields CDR1 SGHVS and CDR2 FQNEAQ. The CDR3 coding sequence is TGTGCCAGCAACCCGGGGTCAGGGTGGACTGAGCAGTTCTTC. Translated, it gives CASNPGSGWTEQFF.

The J gene is TRBJ1-1, the V gene TRBV5-1; D may be TRBD1 (6 bases). The CDR3 has 14 residues. The V and J ends lost 3 bases and 3 bases respectively, with 12 bases between them. Germline CDR1 is SGHRS and CDR2 is YFSETQ. CDR3 sequence reads: CASSSGTPDTEAFF. DNA of the CDR3: TGCGCCAGCAGCTCCGGGACACCGGACACTGAAGCTTTCTTT.

The gene calls are TRBV15 and TRBJ1-6; 7 bases are a match to TRBD1. The CDR3 is 14 residues long. CDR1 and CDR2 (germline): LNHNV, YYDKDF (reference sequence). J gave up 10 bases and V 0 bases, and 3 bases lay outside the gene matches. CDR3 bases: TGTGCCACCAGCAGAGAAACAGGGGACTCACCCCTCCACTTT. It encodes CATSRETGDSPLHF.

This clone was recorded a few times. The V call is TRBV7-2, the J call TRBJ1-5, with TRBD1 matching 7 bases. CDR3 length: 14 amino acids. Germline values: CDR1 SGHTA, CDR2 FQGNSA. J gave up 5 bases and V 2 bases, and 3 bases lay outside the gene matches. DNA for the CDR3: TGTGCCAGCAGCTTAACGACAGGGCATCAGCCCCAGCATTTT. Translated, it gives CASSLTTGHQPQHF.